Listed below are T cell receptor beta chains from one sample, sequenced in a study of blood T cell repertoires in COVID-19. The protocol was immunoSEQ multiplex PCR, while the TCRdb copy is restricted to in-frame clones and leaves out a portion. The sample carries around 250,000 clones, under 90% recorded once. The sample was PBMCs or T cells enriched from blood (not recorded which). These TCRs come from a man aged 25-40 years with acute COVID-19. CDR3s leave out the opening cysteine and the closing phenylalanine or tryptophan.

cdr3_aa,v_call
ATSDFASGRAAEQF,TRBV24-1
ATSPSVVNEQF,TRBV24-1
ASSPRTGGEPTNEKLF,TRBV3-1/TRBV3-2
ASSFFAGEETQY,TRBV5-1
ASSDPPVGQPLH,TRBV7-9
ASRGVRGRGTSGVAF,TRBV5-8
ASSLGPGEPQH,TRBV5-5
ATETSGGYTGELF,TRBV19
ASSLRAGGSNQPQH,TRBV27
ATSDQGTYGYT,TRBV24-1
ASSSIRDLGNSPLH,TRBV6-5
ASSLVGVSGGSIDYGYT,TRBV5-1
ASRGDSPHHYGYT,TRBV28
ASSADRLGANVLT,TRBV18
ASSISDSAGYT,TRBV19
ASSPSLAGNEQF,TRBV3-1/TRBV3-2
ASSPPGNEQF,TRBV11-3
ASSPNLAGGPYNEQF,TRBV11-3
ASSLFSNYGYT,TRBV27
ASSGPGLPVAGELF,TRBV9
ASSDSSSVSGELF,TRBV6-4
ASSPSSGRADTQY,TRBV11-3
ASSKSVAPREQF,TRBV21-1
ASSFRRGQGGEKLF,TRBV27
ASSRDRDNSPLH,TRBV18
ASSLGVSGTEAF,TRBV5-1
ASSEGNWEADTQY,TRBV2
ASSLRHVNTEAF,TRBV7-6
ASSFGAGGPFNEQF,TRBV27
ASSPTRDSYNEQF,TRBV7-3
ASSSTKDILVGGYT,TRBV6-5
ASGTDDNYGYT,TRBV12-3/TRBV12-4
ASSQEAGGGETQY,TRBV4-2
ASGGTDALNTEAF,TRBV2
ASNGFGRENYGYT,TRBV19
ASSGGNSNQPQH,TRBV11-2
ASSQGVSGVTEAF,TRBV4-2
ASSPRLNTGELF,TRBV7-8
ASSGGLYTQY,TRBV19
ASSAGLGTSGSSDTQY,TRBV9
ASSTPKPNTGELF,TRBV6-2/TRBV6-3
ASSRGQGGHSEAF,TRBV5-1
ATSDSDREEQF,TRBV24-1
ASSYSTDRGSGYT,TRBV6-5
ASSADQGAPYNEQF,TRBV7-3
ASTSSDTEAF,TRBV7-9
ASSLDAGAGETQY,TRBV7-8
ASSGGQGTTRNTEAF,TRBV6-1
ASAQEADNSPLH,TRBV6-4
SVVTSGSPTDTQY,TRBV29-1
ASSFAGSTDTQY,TRBV5-5